The present entry profiles one T cell receptor beta chain with its context. The antigen remains unidentified. One tube held mixed TRB-A and TRB-B primer pools for touch-down PCR. Reanalyzing the multiplex PCR reads, TCRdb keeps one entry per CDR3 protein, without DNA. The sample spans about 5,000 distinct CDR3 sequences; the ten largest clones claim 4.5% to 5.5%. TRB was amplified from about 250 ng of peripheral blood genomic DNA per sample. The sample comes from a study of T cell clusters in autoimmune cytopenias. Looking at the study overall: A median of about 52,000 TRB reads per sample yielded a median around 2,000 distinct clonotypes. Findings and caveats of the study: Primary autoimmune cytopenia patients appeared to lack physiological T cell clusters present in healthy donors. No experiment has yet validated the function of the T cell clusters defined in silico. TRB repertoire shifts in secondary cytopenia and chronic lymphocytic leukemia mostly reflected lymphoma, not autoimmunity.

Germline V gene lookup returns CDR1 LGHNA and CDR2 YSLEER. The CDR3 is made up of 15 amino acids. The chain couples TRBV4-3 to TRBJ1-2; TCRdb reports TRBD1, a call that lacks DNA to check it against. The clonotype comes from a human donor with an autoimmune cytopenia or autoimmune hepatitis (not recorded which). Input material: peripheral blood. CDR3 loop: CASSQEGTVDYGYTF.